A selection of T cell receptor beta chains follows, all from one sample in a study of follicular helper T cells after annual influenza vaccination. The repertoire was sequenced with immunoSEQ multiplex PCR; TCRdb's copy has only in-frame clones and lacks some. This table holds about 8,700 clones, approximately 80% found once. The input for sequencing was CXCR5+ CD38- circulating T follicular helper cells from blood, taken on the day of influenza vaccination. The receptors were gathered from an adult who received the influenza vaccine. Both conserved end residues are part of each CDR3. D genes are given only for firm matches. Expanded clones are given a class, and other clones once, few, many or no size at all.

TRBJ1-1	TRBV28	.	.	CASSFPGPSAAFF	TGTGCCAGCAGTTTCCCGGGGCCCAGCGCGGCTTTCTTT
TRBJ2-1	TRBV11-2	.	TRBD2	CASTRTSGDTYNEQFF	TGTGCCAGCACCCGGACTAGCGGGGATACCTACAATGAGCAGTTCTTC
TRBJ2-1	TRBV5-1	.	.	CASSPGRDWFNEQFF	TGCGCCAGCAGCCCAGGACGGGACTGGTTTAATGAGCAGTTCTTC
TRBJ1-4	TRBV10-3	.	TRBD1	CAISTSGTANEKLFF	TGTGCCATCAGTACTTCCGGGACAGCTAATGAAAAACTGTTTTTT
TRBJ2-5	TRBV28	once	.	CASSSGADETQYF	TGTGCCAGCAGTTCAGGGGCGGATGAGACCCAGTACTTC
TRBJ2-2	TRBV5-1	.	.	CASSLAGIGSGELFF	TGCGCCAGCAGCTTGGCCGGAATCGGGTCCGGGGAGCTGTTTTTT
TRBJ2-7	TRBV6-5	.	TRBD2	CASSYRGGEQYF	TGTGCCAGCAGTTACCGCGGGGGGGAGCAGTACTTC
TRBJ2-2	TRBV19	once	TRBD2	CASSIPGGTGELFF	TGTGCCAGTAGTATCCCGGGGGGGACCGGGGAGCTGTTTTTT
TRBJ1-2	TRBV6-5	.	TRBD1	CASSRTGGGYGYTF	TGTGCCAGCAGCCGGACAGGCGGGGGCTATGGCTACACCTTC
TRBJ2-6	TRBV15	.	.	CATSISAPGANVLTF	TGTGCCACCAGCATCTCAGCCCCCGGGGCCAACGTCCTGACTTTC
TRBJ2-1	TRBV19	.	TRBD1	CASSIQGANEQFF	TGTGCCAGTAGTATCCAGGGGGCAAATGAGCAGTTCTTC
TRBJ1-5	TRBV28	few	.	CASSSLDGSNQPQHF	TGTGCCAGCAGTTCCCTCGACGGAAGCAATCAGCCCCAGCATTTT
TRBJ1-5	TRBV7-2	.	.	CASSLNPSGTSQPQHF	TGTGCCAGCAGCTTAAACCCGTCGGGTACGAGTCAGCCCCAGCATTTT
TRBJ2-2	TRBV5-1	.	.	CASSPSFTGELFF	TGCGCCAGCAGCCCAAGTTTCACCGGGGAGCTGTTTTTT
TRBJ2-7	TRBV28	.	TRBD2	CASSSGTSGNKQYF	TGTGCCAGCAGTTCAGGGACTAGCGGGAACAAGCAGTACTTC
TRBJ1-5	TRBV28	few	.	CASSYLDPAGNQPQHF	TGTGCCAGCAGTTACCTGGACCCAGCGGGCAATCAGCCCCAGCATTTT
TRBJ1-3	TRBV25-1	.	.	CASRTAGNTIYF	TGTGCCAGCAGGACTGCGGGAAACACCATATATTTT
TRBJ2-1	TRBV5-1	.	.	CASSLIPSVEGSEQFF	TGCGCCAGCAGCTTGATCCCTAGCGTAGAAGGAAGTGAGCAGTTCTTC
TRBJ1-5	TRBV28	.	.	CASRHPGSNQPQHF	TGTGCCAGCAGACATCCAGGTAGCAATCAGCCCCAGCATTTT
TRBJ1-4	TRBV5-4	.	TRBD1	CASSWDRNEKLFF	TGTGCCAGCAGCTGGGACAGGAATGAAAAACTGTTTTTT
TRBJ2-3	TRBV28	once	TRBD2	CARRGAGGPVDTQYF	TGTGCCAGGAGGGGAGCGGGAGGGCCCGTAGATACGCAGTATTTT
TRBJ1-1	TRBV4-2	.	.	CASSQDDLTVEAFF	TGTGCCAGCAGCCAAGATGATCTTACCGTTGAAGCTTTCTTT
TRBJ2-1	TRBV21-1	.	.	CASTLGRPYNEQFF	TGTGCCAGCACTCTAGGTCGCCCCTACAATGAGCAGTTCTTC
TRBJ2-1	TRBV28	.	TRBD2	CASSLYRGRASGRENNEQFF	TGTGCCAGCAGTTTATACAGGGGTCGGGCTAGCGGGAGGGAGAACAATGAGCAGTTCTTC
TRBJ1-5	TRBV30	few	.	CAWGRGRSNQPQHF	TGTGCCTGGGGTCGGGGGAGAAGCAATCAGCCCCAGCATTTT
TRBJ1-2	TRBV28	.	.	CASSLHGEGGNYGYTF	TGTGCCAGCAGTTTACACGGTGAGGGGGGGAACTATGGCTACACCTTC
TRBJ1-3	TRBV6-9	.	.	CASSYGRSGNTIYF	TGTGCCAGCAGTTACGGACGCTCTGGAAACACCATATATTTT
TRBJ2-7	TRBV4-1	.	.	CASSQDPGAHYEQYF	TGCGCCAGCAGCCAAGATCCAGGGGCCCACTACGAGCAGTACTTC
TRBJ2-1	TRBV28	.	.	CASSLSRVRFNEQFF	TGTGCCAGCAGTTTATCCAGGGTGAGGTTCAATGAGCAATTCTTC
TRBJ2-7	TRBV6-1	.	.	CASSSIVGAAYEQYF	TGTGCCAGCAGTTCCATCGTTGGGGCGGCCTACGAGCAGTACTTC
TRBJ1-5	TRBV28	.	TRBD1	CASSEPGGEGQPQHF	TGTGCCAGCAGTGAACCAGGGGGGGAGGGTCAGCCCCAGCATTTT
TRBJ1-5	TRBV18	.	.	CASSPLPGPEGGPQHF	TGTGCCAGCTCACCCCTGCCGGGGCCCGAAGGCGGGCCCCAGCATTTT
TRBJ2-1	TRBV19	.	TRBD2	CASSIGSSGTLYNEQFF	TGTGCCAGTAGTATAGGGTCTAGCGGGACGTTGTACAATGAGCAGTTCTTC
TRBJ2-3	TRBV7-2	.	TRBD2	CASSLDGGATDTQYF	TGTGCCAGCAGCTTAGACGGGGGGGCCACAGATACGCAGTATTTT
TRBJ1-2	TRBV18	.	.	CASSIAKGDYGYTF	TGTGCCAGCTCTATAGCCAAGGGGGACTATGGCTACACCTTC
TRBJ2-6	TRBV12-2	.	.	CASRTVGTPTQSRANVLTF	TGTGCAAGTCGCACGGTAGGGACTCCAACACAAAGTCGGGCCAACGTCCTGACTTTC
TRBJ1-2	TRBV7-6	few	.	CASSTRGGYGYTF	TGTGCCAGCAGCACTAGGGGAGGGTATGGCTACACCTTC
TRBJ1-5	TRBV19	.	.	CASSIGGSNQPQHF	TGTGCCAGTAGTATCGGAGGAAGCAATCAGCCCCAGCATTTT
TRBJ2-7	TRBV10-3	once	TRBD1	CAISGTGVEQYF	TGTGCCATCAGTGGGACAGGGGTTGAACAGTACTTC
TRBJ1-1	TRBV7-2	.	.	CASSRHQEAFF	TGTGCCAGCAGTAGACACCAAGAAGCTTTCTTT
TRBJ2-1	TRBV29-1	once	TRBD2	CSVEGTSGGNEQFF	TGCAGCGTTGAGGGGACTAGCGGGGGCAATGAGCAGTTCTTC
TRBJ1-2	TRBV5-5	.	.	CASSLVSGRSFVYGYTF	TGTGCCAGCAGCTTGGTTTCGGGCAGGTCATTCGTCTATGGCTACACCTTC
TRBJ1-2	TRBV10-3	.	.	CAISESVGENGYTF	TGTGCCATCAGTGAGTCAGTGGGGGAAAATGGCTACACCTTC
TRBJ2-6	TRBV27	.	.	CASSLRGDPGANVLTF	TGTGCCAGCAGTTTAAGGGGGGACCCTGGGGCCAACGTCCTGACTTTC
TRBJ2-7	TRBV6-6	few	TRBD1	CASSYFDRGLNEQYF	TGTGCCAGCAGTTACTTCGACAGGGGGCTGAACGAGCAGTACTTC
TRBJ1-2	TRBV7-2	.	TRBD1	CASSLRGTGGGGYTF	TGTGCCAGCAGCTTAAGGGGGACAGGGGGCGGTGGCTACACCTTC
TRBJ2-1	TRBV5-1	.	TRBD2	CASSLGVSGYYNEQFF	TGCGCCAGCAGCTTGGGTGTTAGCGGGTATTACAATGAGCAGTTCTTC
TRBJ2-3	TRBV11-2	.	.	CASSLKGGDPTGTQYF	TGTGCCAGCAGCTTAAAGGGGGGGGACCCCACGGGGACGCAGTATTTT
TRBJ2-7	TRBV28	.	TRBD2	CASSFASSGSYEQYF	TGTGCCAGCAGTTTCGCGTCTAGCGGGAGTTACGAGCAGTACTTC
TRBJ1-1	TRBV28	.	.	CATQWWKTGTVNTEAFF	TGTGCCACTCAATGGTGGAAAACTGGGACCGTGAACACTGAAGCTTTCTTT
TRBJ2-6	TRBV18	.	.	CASSPPGHPPHRARLSSGANVLTF	TGTGCCAGCTCACCACCGGGACACCCCCCCCACAGGGCTCGACTAAGTTCTGGGGCCAACGTCCTGACTTTC
TRBJ1-2	TRBV7-9	.	.	CASTLNYGYTF	TGTGCCAGCACCTTAAACTATGGCTACACCTTC
TRBJ2-3	TRBV30	few	.	CAWSEGRYTDTQYF	TGTGCCTGGAGTGAGGGAAGGTACACAGATACGCAGTATTTT
TRBJ2-3	TRBV10-3	.	.	CATTHGVADTQYF	TGTGCCACCACCCACGGGGTAGCAGATACGCAGTATTTT
TRBJ1-3	TRBV18	.	.	CASSTPGASSGNTIYF	TGTGCCAGCTCAACTCCAGGGGCGTCCTCTGGAAACACCATATATTTT
TRBJ2-7	TRBV6-1	.	TRBD1	CASSVGLGQVDEQYF	TGTGCCAGCAGTGTGGGGCTAGGACAGGTGGACGAGCAGTACTTC
TRBJ2-3	TRBV7-8	few	TRBD1	CASSPDWDRADTQYF	TGTGCCAGCAGCCCAGACTGGGACAGAGCTGATACGCAGTATTTT
TRBJ1-2	TRBV7-8	few	.	CASSPSAGNYGYTF	TGTGCCAGCAGCCCCTCTGCAGGGAACTATGGCTACACCTTC
TRBJ1-1	TRBV7-2	few	.	CASSFSGLNTEAFF	TGTGCCAGCAGCTTTTCCGGACTGAACACTGAAGCTTTCTTT
TRBJ2-7	TRBV27	.	.	CASSLKGYSYEQYF	TGTGCCAGCAGTTTAAAGGGCTACTCCTACGAGCAGTACTTC